These 18 T cell receptor beta chains share one sample of origin, sequenced in a study of blood T cell repertoires in COVID-19. The protocol was immunoSEQ multiplex PCR, while the TCRdb copy is restricted to in-frame clones and leaves out a portion. The sample contains 95,000 to 150,000 clones, roughly 90% of which appear only once. The specimen was peripheral blood. These receptors were collected from a man in his forties with acute or convalescent COVID-19.

The chain links TRBV21-1 to TRBJ2-2; TRBD2, the D gene given by the table, was not confirmed from the DNA. TRBV21-1 is a recognized pseudogene. The CDR3 sequence is 16 residues long. CDR3 sequence: CASSKVYGGVTGELFF. CDR3 bases: TGTGCCAGCAGCAAAGTCTACGGGGGGGTCACCGGGGAGCTGTTTTTT.

The rearrangement uses TRBV19 and TRBJ1-3; D is unresolved. V lost 6 bases and J 0 bases, leaving 18 bases between the germline ends. In germline, CDR1 is LNHDA, CDR2 SQIVND (reference sequence). CDR3 size: 17 residues. CDR3 DNA: TGTGCCAGTAGCCCCCTCCTGAGGGCTTCCTCTGGAAACACCATATATTTT. Residues: CASSPLLRASSGNTIYF.

The chain couples TRBV7-9 to TRBJ2-1; TRBD2 aligns across 15 bases. This CDR3 contains 16 residues. Germline CDR1 is SEHNR and CDR2 is FQNEAQ (reference sequence). With V trimmed by 5 bases and J by 6 bases, 5 bases remained unmatched. The DNA for the CDR3 is TGTGCCAGCAGCCGGACTAGCGGGGGGGTATCCAATGAGCAGTTCTTC. It codes for CASSRTSGGVSNEQFF.

This clone was recorded once. This specimen includes other DNA sequences encoding the same CDR3. The chain carries TRBV2 and TRBJ2-2; D not certain. Germline CDR1 reads SNHLY; CDR2 reads FYNNEI. The CDR3 sequence is 13 residues long. The V end lost 3 bases, the J end lost 2 bases, and 4 bases lay between the germline ends. The CDR3 spells CASSDSNTGELFF. As DNA, the CDR3 is TGTGCCAGCAGTGACAGTAACACCGGGGAGCTGTTTTTT.

The chain carries TRBV5-1 and TRBJ2-2; no firm D call. The V end was cut by 4 bases, the J end by 5 bases, with 6 bases between. The CDR3 spans 12 residues. Per germline, CDR1 SGHRS and CDR2 YFSETQ. DNA of the CDR3: TGCGCCAGCAGCGGGCCTACCGGGGAGCTGTTTTTT. As protein: CASSGPTGELFF.

This chain links TRBV20-1 with TRBJ2-1, with D possibly matching TRBD1 (6 bases). CDR3 length: 14 residues. Looked up from germline, CDR1 is DFQATT and CDR2 is SNEGSKA (reference sequence). The V gene lost 3 bases and the J gene lost 7 bases, with 16 bases spanning the gap. CDR3: CSASGRVRGNEQFF. CDR3 bases: TGCAGTGCTAGTGGCAGAGTAAGGGGGAATGAGCAGTTCTTC.

V usage is TRBV10-1 and J usage is TRBJ2-4; D unclear. Trimming took 6 bases from V and 3 from J, leaving 15 bases between them. This CDR3 is built from 15 residues. The V gene's germline CDR1 is WNHNN and CDR2 SYGVQD (reference sequence). CDR3 DNA sequence: TGCGCCAGCAGCCGATCTACATCAGGCAAAAACATTCAGTACTTC. Translating it yields CASSRSTSGKNIQYF.

The CDR3 sequence: CASSQGASGANVLTF. The CDR3 DNA sequence: TGTGCCAGCAGCCAAGGGGCCTCTGGGGCCAACGTCCTGACTTTC. V is TRBV3-1 (or the pseudogene TRBV3-2) and J is TRBJ2-6; no clear D gene. This CDR3 has 15 amino acids. V was pared by 1 base and J by 0 bases, with 4 bases between. Per germline, CDR1 LGHDT and CDR2 YNNKEL (reference sequence).

This clone was recorded a few times. This chain connects TRBV12-5 to TRBJ1-1, with 10 bases lining up with TRBD1. The CDR3 length is 13 residues. CDR1 and CDR2 from the germline V gene are LGHNT and FRNRAP. V lost 8 bases and J lost 3; bases outside the gene matches: 3. The CDR3 is CASRGTGDTEAFF. CDR3 sequence (DNA): TGTGCTAGTCGTGGGACAGGGGACACTGAAGCTTTCTTT.

This chain links TRBV11-3 with TRBJ1-1; D call uncertain. The V gene lost 2 bases and the J gene lost 0 bases, with 4 bases spanning the gap. This CDR3 spans 13 amino acids. CDR1 is SGHNT and CDR2 is YENEEA in the germline V gene. For the CDR3, the DNA is TGTGCCAGCAGCTTACGGTTGAACACTGAAGCTTTCTTT. The encoded protein is CASSLRLNTEAFF.

J is TRBJ2-1 and V is TRBV7-6; TRBD2 agrees at 8 bases. Germline trimming cut 5 bases from V and 7 bases from J; bases unmatched to any gene: 10. The CDR3 consists of 15 residues. The germline V gene encodes CDR1 SGHVS and CDR2 FNYEAQ. CDR3 amino acids: CASSPPGLVMNEQFF. As DNA, the CDR3 is TGTGCCAGCAGCCCCCCGGGACTAGTGATGAATGAGCAGTTCTTC.

The CDR3 loop reads CASSQRTGGNNSPLHF. The CDR3 DNA sequence: TGCGCCAGCAGCCAAAGGACAGGGGGGAATAATTCACCCCTCCACTTT. V gene TRBV4-3 combines with J gene TRBJ1-6; the match to TRBD1 covers 10 bases. The CDR3 contains 16 residues. Losses at the gene ends were 2 bases for V and 5 bases for J; bases not matched to a gene: 3. Germline CDR1 is LGHNA and CDR2 is YSLEER.

The J gene is TRBJ1-5, the V gene TRBV7-8; D gene unclear. The CDR3 runs 16 residues. CDR1 is SGHVS, CDR2 FQNEAQ, per germline. The ends were cut back, 2 bases at V and 2 bases at J, with 13 bases in the middle. CDR3 bases: TGTGCCAGCAGCTTATCTCGAGGGATGGGCAATCAGCCCCAGCATTTT. Its translation is CASSLSRGMGNQPQHF.

The chain combines TRBV30 with TRBJ1-1, with 8 bases lining up with TRBD1. The CDR3 contains 14 residues. CDR1 and CDR2 from the germline V gene are GTSNPN and SVGIG (reference sequence). The V gene end was trimmed by 3 bases and the J gene end by 5 bases; junction bases not matched to a gene: 8. The CDR3: CAWRNRGSQTEAFF. In DNA, the CDR3 is TGTGCCTGGAGAAACAGGGGGAGTCAGACTGAAGCTTTCTTT.

The V and J genes are TRBV2 and TRBJ2-1; TRBD2 is a possible D gene (5 bases). CDR3 size: 11 residues. Germline V CDR1 and CDR2: SNHLY, FYNNEI. The V gene lost 6 bases and the J gene lost 10 bases, with 10 bases spanning the gap. The CDR3 DNA reads TGTGCCAGCAGCCTAGCTGGCGAGCAGTTCTTC. Encoded protein: CASSLAGEQFF.

This rearrangement joins TRBV5-6 to TRBJ2-7; possible D gene TRBD1, 6 bases. Deletions cut 0 bases from V and 7 bases from J, with 14 bases between. CDR1 and CDR2 (germline): SGHDT, YYEEEE. The CDR3 loop spans 14 amino acids. For the CDR3, the DNA is TGTGCCAGCAGCTTGGACAGGGTCATAAGGGAGCAGTACTTC. Protein sequence: CASSLDRVIREQYF.

The chain uses TRBV6-5 and TRBJ1-1, with no clear D. Deletions cut 5 bases from V and 1 base from J, with 11 bases between. Germline V gives CDR1 MNHEY, CDR2 SVGAGI. The CDR3 covers 14 residues. The CDR3 here is CASSLSRENTEAFF. The CDR3 bases are TGTGCCAGCAGTCTAAGTCGCGAGAACACTGAAGCTTTCTTT.

CDR3 nucleotides: TGTGCCAGCTCTATAGCGGGGGGCAGCACAGATACGCAGTATTTT. This sequence encodes CASSIAGGSTDTQYF. The rearrangement uses TRBV25-1 and TRBJ2-3; 10 nucleotides match TRBD2. From germline, CDR1 is MGHDK and CDR2 SYGVNS. The ends lost 8 bases at V and 0 bases at J; junction bases unmatched: 5. The CDR3 contains 15 residues.